The subject of this entry is one TCR beta chain. This clonotype was seen a handful of times. The antigen it recognizes is unknown. The input lacks base qualities; no much larger clone sits a single base away. The approximately 39 donors, aged roughly 6 to 95 years, were systemically healthy Caucasian individuals from Russia. Each donor gave 8 to 10 milliliters of peripheral blood, drawn into EDTA-treated Vacutainer tubes. Ficoll-Paque density-gradient centrifugation was used to isolate PBMCs, with at least 7 million per sample. Trizol reagent was used to extract total RNA from PBMCs, with at least 6 micrograms per sample. For every donor, flow cytometry on a PBMC aliquot measured the percentage of naive CD45RAhigh/CD27high T cells. Reading from cysteine to phenylalanine, the CDR3 counts 19 amino acids. Only the CDR3 DNA stays, 57 bases, in frame from base 1. V and J are truncated by 2 bases and 0 bases respectively, leaving an intervening sequence of 23 bases. CDR1 MNHNS and CDR2 SASEGT were looked up in the germline V gene.

This sample was included in a study of blood T cells in healthy people across ages (dated by TCRdb to 2014 to 2015). For context, the study as a whole: In model experiments, template switching captured roughly one uniquely barcoded TCR beta cDNA molecule for every two T cells. To avoid experimental bias, donors of different ages were randomly spread across the sequencing lanes. Age-related changes in TCR beta repertoire diversity were measured in the study by deep sequencing normalized with unique cDNA molecular identifiers. The study analyzed two additional independent replicas of 1 million unique cDNA reads from the same blood draw for two donors, one aged 18 to 30 and one aged 80 or older. Four age groups were formed from the donors: young (average approximately 15 years), middle-aged (approximately 41), aged (62) and long-lived (roughly 88). Study-wide findings and limitations: There was a strong correlation between observed TCR beta diversity and the percentage of naive T cells measured by flow cytometry. Since profiling was done on bulk unsorted PBMCs, naive and antigen-experienced compartments could not be conclusively compared. Estimates of total diversity based on one million sequenced T cells were regarded as lower bounds and as underestimates. Donor CMV infection status was unknown, potentially confounding age-related changes in expanded clonotypes. Compared with the aged group, more naive CD4+ T cells, fewer expanded clones and increased TCR diversity were shown by the long-lived group, suggesting age selection. As age increased, observed TCR beta diversity per million T cells dropped in a roughly linear way, and a significant reduction was already evident by age about 40.

Receptors were amplified or captured by 5' RACE. Sequencing used an Illumina HiSeq 2500. A second PCR of about 6 to 11 cycles was performed with a sample-barcoded 5' primer and a J-beta primer mix. A unique molecular identifier was introduced onto each TCR beta cDNA molecule by a template-switch 5' adaptor carrying 12 random nucleotides. Each sample yielded at least 3 million CDR3-containing paired-end reads. The Mint cDNA synthesis kit, primed by a TRBC-specific oligonucleotide, was used to synthesize first-strand cDNA from all RNA. All cDNA was treated with uracil-DNA glycosylase and then went through a first 18-cycle PCR with the universal primers M1SS and BC2_uni_R. Per the authors' processing: For normalization, 1 million high-quality reads, each with a distinct molecular identifier, were randomly selected from each sample. Reads with shared molecular identifiers were discarded instead of being binned into consensus sequences. MiTCR, with a Q25 quality threshold and the strictest error-elimination algorithm, was used for CDR3 identification, clonotype clustering and error correction. A nonparametric unseen species model with Euler transformation was used to estimate lower-bound total TCR beta diversity. TCRdb's own reprocessing of the public reads used fastp at Q25 and MiXCR and kept productive beta chains. Under each unique CDR3 protein, matching rows form one entry showing the most common genes and DNA. These V and J calls are TCRdb output, not the study's own analysis. In this sample the table shows about 1.6 million distinct CDR3 sequences, about 35% of which occur a single time. About 11% of the sample is in the top ten clones.

The chain uses TRBV6-1 and TRBJ2-7; the D region possibly corresponds to TRBD2 (5 bases align). This TCR came from a woman between 25 and 40 years old in good health. The specimen was blood. The CDR3 has the sequence CASSEKVPRTGGSSYEQYF. The sequenced DNA is TGTGCCAGCAGTGAAAAGGTTCCTAGGACTGGAGGCAGCTCCTACGAGCAGTACTTC.